The TCR beta chain described here comes from a study of blood T cells in healthy people across ages. Alongside a J-beta primer mix, a sample-barcoded 5' primer served in a second PCR lasting roughly 6 to 11 cycles. Every cDNA molecule carried a tag from a template-switch adaptor bearing 12 random nucleotides. One entry per CDR3 protein results from TCRdb running MiXCR on the 5' RACE reads. This repertoire shows fewer than 650,000 distinct CDR3 sequences, roughly a quarter found once; its top ten account for 3% to 4%. The V gene lost 6 bases and the J gene lost 2 bases, with 10 bases spanning the gap. This CDR3 region has 13 residues. The germline V gene encodes CDR1 SGHTA and CDR2 FQGNSA. Each sample provided at least 6 micrograms of extracted total RNA. Regarding this clonotype: Its antigen remains unknown.

Findings and limits, study-wide: Donor CMV infection status was unknown, possibly confounding age-related changes in expanded clonotypes.

These sequences were also reported in another study, on T cells of mothers and their children. As that study records: The sample comes from 8 or 9 healthy Caucasian donors: mothers and children.

The chain has TRBV7-2 and TRBJ1-2; no definite D call. Sequencing was performed on blood. This sequence was found in a boy aged 2 to 9 in good health. The CDR3 DNA is TGTGCCAGCAGAGGACTTCTGAACTATGGCTACACCTTC. This sequence encodes CASRGLLNYGYTF. The full variable domain, completed using reference TRBV7-2 and TRBJ1-2, is GAGVSQSPSNKVTEKGKDVELRCDPISGHTALYWYRQSLGQGLEFLIYFQGNSAPDKSGLPSDRFSAERTGGSVSTLTIQRTQQEDSAVYLCASRGLLNYGYTFGSGTRLTVV.